This TCR beta chain is from a study of CD8 T cells in Susac syndrome. Overall study results and limits: Regarding the TCR sequencing and HLA analysis, the study admitted that a relatively small number of individuals were involved.

This CDR3 has 17 amino acids. CDR1 GTSNPN and CDR2 SVGIG come from the germline V gene (reference sequence). V was pared by 0 bases and J by 2 bases, with 17 bases between. RNA, at about 0.45 to 1 ug, was reverse transcribed with random hexamers. The method of amplification for TCR beta CDR3 was immunoSEQ multiplex PCR, covering 54 Vbeta and 13 Jbeta. From the immunoSEQ multiplex PCR reads, TCRdb called clonotypes with MiXCR, one entry per CDR3 protein. The table lists roughly 180,000 distinct CDR3 sequences, just under 95% of them singletons. Sequencing of TCR beta was performed on blood CD8+ T cells and on blood CD4+ T cells. About this clonotype: Its antigen remains unidentified.

V and J are TRBV30 and TRBJ1-5, with D perhaps TRBD1 (5 bases). The sequenced sample consisted of CD4+ T cells from PBMCs. The source of this sequence is a human donor in good health. CDR3 bases: TGTGCCTGGAGTGTAAGTGGGCAGGGTTTGGGCAATCAGCCCCAGCATTTT. Amino acids: CAWSVSGQGLGNQPQHF.